This T cell receptor beta chain was sequenced for a study of neurological immune-mediated disorders. The team produced cDNA through 5'RACE using 10-nucleotide random UMIs. Each CDR3 protein gets one entry after TCRdb re-called the 5' RACE reads with MiXCR. Among fewer than 50,000 distinct CDR3 sequences listed, 2.5% were seen once. The study's findings and limits: Association with the multiple sclerosis repertoire cluster was not found for any clinical or MRI feature.

Sample share makes this clonotype medium-sized. The target antigen is unknown. The material sequenced was PBMCs. This sequence was found in a man aged 25 to 40 with multiple sclerosis.

CDR3 loop: CASSFSSGNTGELFF. The CDR3 DNA follows: TGCGCCAGCAGCTTCTCTAGCGGGAACACCGGGGAGCTGTTTTTT. The chain joins TRBV5-1 to TRBJ2-2, with 7 bases fitting TRBD2. The junction had 2 bases not matched to a gene; V was cut back by 2 bases and J by 1 base. The V gene's germline CDR1 is SGHRS and CDR2 YFSETQ. The CDR3 is 15 amino acids.